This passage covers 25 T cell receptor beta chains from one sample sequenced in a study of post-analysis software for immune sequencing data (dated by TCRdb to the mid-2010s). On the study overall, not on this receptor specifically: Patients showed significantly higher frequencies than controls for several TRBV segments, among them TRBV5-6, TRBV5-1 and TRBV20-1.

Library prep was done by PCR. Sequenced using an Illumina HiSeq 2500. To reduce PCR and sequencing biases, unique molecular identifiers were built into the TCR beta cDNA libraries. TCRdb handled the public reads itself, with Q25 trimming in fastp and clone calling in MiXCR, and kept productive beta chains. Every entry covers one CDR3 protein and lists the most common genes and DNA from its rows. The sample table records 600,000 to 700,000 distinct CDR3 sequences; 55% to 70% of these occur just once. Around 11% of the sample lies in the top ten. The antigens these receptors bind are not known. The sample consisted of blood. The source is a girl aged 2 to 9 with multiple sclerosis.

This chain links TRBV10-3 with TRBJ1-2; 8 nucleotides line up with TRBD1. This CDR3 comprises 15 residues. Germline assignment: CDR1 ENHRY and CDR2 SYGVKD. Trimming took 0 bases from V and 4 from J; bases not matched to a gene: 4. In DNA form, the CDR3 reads TGTGCCATCAGTGAGTCGAACCAGGGGGCCTATGGCTACACCTTC. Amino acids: CAISESNQGAYGYTF.

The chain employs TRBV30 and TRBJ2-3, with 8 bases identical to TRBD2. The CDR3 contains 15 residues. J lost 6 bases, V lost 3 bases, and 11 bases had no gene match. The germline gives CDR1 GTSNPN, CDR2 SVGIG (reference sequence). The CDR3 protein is CAWRRRSGSPDTQYF. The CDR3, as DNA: TGTGCCTGGAGGAGAAGAAGCGGGAGTCCTGATACGCAGTATTTT.

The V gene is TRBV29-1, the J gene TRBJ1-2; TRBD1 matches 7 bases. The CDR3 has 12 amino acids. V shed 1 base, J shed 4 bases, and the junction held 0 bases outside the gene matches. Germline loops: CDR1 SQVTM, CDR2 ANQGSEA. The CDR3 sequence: CSVEAGGYGYTF. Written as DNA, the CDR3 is TGCAGCGTTGAAGCAGGGGGCTATGGCTACACCTTC.

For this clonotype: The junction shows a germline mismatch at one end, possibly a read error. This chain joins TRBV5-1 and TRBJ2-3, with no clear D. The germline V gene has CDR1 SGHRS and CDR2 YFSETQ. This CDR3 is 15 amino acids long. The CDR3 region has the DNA TGCGCCGGCAGCTTGGCTGGCAGAAGCACAGATACGCAGTATTTT. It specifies CAGSLAGRSTDTQYF.

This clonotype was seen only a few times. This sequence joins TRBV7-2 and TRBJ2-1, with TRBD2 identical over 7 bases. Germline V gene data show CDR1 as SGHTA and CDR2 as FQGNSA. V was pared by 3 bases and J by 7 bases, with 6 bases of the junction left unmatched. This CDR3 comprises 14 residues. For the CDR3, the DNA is TGTGCCAGCAGCTTCCGGGGGGAGGGGAATGAGCAGTTCTTC. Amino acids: CASSFRGEGNEQFF.

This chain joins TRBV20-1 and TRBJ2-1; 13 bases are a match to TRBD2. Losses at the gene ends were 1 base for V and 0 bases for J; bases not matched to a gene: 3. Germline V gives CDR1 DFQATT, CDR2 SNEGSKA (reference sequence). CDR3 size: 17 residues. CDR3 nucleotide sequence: TGCAGTGCTAGAGCGACTAGCGGGAGGCCCTCCTACAATGAGCAGTTCTTC. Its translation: CSARATSGRPSYNEQFF.

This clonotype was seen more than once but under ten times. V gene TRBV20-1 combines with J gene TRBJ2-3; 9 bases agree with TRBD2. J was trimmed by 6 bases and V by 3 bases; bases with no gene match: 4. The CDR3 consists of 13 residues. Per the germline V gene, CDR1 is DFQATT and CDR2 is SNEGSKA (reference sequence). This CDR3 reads CSASSGSKDTQYF. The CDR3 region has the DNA TGCAGTGCTAGTAGCGGGAGCAAGGATACGCAGTATTTT.

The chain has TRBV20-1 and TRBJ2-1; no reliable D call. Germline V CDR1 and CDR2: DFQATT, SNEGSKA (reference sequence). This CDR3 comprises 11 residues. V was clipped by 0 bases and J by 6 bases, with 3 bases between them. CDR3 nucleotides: TGCAGTGCTAGAGACGCCAATGAGCAGTTCTTC. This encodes CSARDANEQFF.

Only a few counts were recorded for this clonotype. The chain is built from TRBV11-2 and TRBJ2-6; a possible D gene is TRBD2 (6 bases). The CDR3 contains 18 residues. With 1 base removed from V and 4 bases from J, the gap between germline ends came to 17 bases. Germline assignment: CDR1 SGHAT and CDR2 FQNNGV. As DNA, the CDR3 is TGTGCCAGCAGCTTAGTTCCCTTCAGGGACTCAGGGGCCAACGTCCTGACTTTC. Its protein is CASSLVPFRDSGANVLTF.

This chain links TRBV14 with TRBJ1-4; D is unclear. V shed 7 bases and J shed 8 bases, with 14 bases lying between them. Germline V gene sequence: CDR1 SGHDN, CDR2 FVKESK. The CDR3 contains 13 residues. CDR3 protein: CASTRHPGEKLFF. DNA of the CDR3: TGTGCCAGCACTAGACACCCTGGGGAAAAACTGTTTTTT.

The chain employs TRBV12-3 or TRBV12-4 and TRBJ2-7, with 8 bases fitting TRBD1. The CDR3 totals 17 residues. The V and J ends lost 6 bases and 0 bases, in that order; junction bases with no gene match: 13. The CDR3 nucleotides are TGTGCCAGCAGGCACATGGACCCGGGACAGGCCTCCTACGAGCAGTACTTC. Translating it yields CASRHMDPGQASYEQYF.

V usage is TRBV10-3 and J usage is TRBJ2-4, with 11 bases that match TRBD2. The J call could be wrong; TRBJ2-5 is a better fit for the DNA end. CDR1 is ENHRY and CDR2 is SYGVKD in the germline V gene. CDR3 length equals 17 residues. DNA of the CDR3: TGTGCCATCAGTGAGTGGCCTAGCGGGAGGTGGCAAGAGACCCAGTACTTC. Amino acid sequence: CAISEWPSGRWQETQYF.

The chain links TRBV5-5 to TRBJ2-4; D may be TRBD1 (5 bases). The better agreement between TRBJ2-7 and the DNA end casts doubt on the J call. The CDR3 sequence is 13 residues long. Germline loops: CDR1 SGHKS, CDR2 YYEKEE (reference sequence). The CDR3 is CASSLPGLDEQYF. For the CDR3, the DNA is TGTGCCAGCAGCTTGCCAGGGTTGGACGAGCAGTACTTC.

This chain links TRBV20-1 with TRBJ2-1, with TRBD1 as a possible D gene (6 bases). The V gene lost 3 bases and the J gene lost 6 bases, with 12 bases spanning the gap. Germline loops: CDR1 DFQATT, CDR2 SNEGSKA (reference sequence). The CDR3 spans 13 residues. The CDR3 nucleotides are TGCAGTGCTAGGCCAGGGGTGAGCAATGAGCAGTTCTTC. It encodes CSARPGVSNEQFF.

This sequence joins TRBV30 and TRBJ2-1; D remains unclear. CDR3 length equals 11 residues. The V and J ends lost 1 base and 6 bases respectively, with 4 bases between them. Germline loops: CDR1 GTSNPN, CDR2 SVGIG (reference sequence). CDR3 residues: CAWSAANEQFF. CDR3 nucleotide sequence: TGTGCCTGGAGTGCAGCCAATGAGCAGTTCTTC.

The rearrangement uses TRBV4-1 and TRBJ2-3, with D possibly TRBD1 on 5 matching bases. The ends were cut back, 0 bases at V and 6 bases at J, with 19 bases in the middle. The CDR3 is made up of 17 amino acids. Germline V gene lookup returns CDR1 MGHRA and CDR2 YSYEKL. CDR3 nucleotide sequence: TGCGCCAGCAGCCAAGAAGTAGGGGTGGCTGGCTCTGATACGCAGTATTTT. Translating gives CASSQEVGVAGSDTQYF.

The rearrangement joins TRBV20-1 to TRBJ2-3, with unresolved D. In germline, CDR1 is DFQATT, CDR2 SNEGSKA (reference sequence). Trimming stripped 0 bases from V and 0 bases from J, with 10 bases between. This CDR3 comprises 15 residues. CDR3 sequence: CSARDGRSSTDTQYF. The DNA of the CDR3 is TGCAGTGCTAGAGATGGGCGGTCTAGCACAGATACGCAGTATTTT.

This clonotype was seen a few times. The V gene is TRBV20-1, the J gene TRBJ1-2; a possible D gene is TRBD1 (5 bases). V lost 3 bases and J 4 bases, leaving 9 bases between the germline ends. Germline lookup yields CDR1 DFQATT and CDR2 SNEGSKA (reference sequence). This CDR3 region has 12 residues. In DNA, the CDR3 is TGCAGTGCTAGGTCAGGGAGCTATGGCTACACCTTC. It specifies CSARSGSYGYTF.

CDR3 sequence (DNA): TGCAGCGTGGTGGGGCAGGGGCAGGGGGACTATGGCTACACCTTC. This codes for CSVVGQGQGDYGYTF. The chain employs TRBV29-1 and TRBJ1-2, with 7 bases lining up with TRBD1. The germline V gene encodes CDR1 SQVTM and CDR2 ANQGSEA. The CDR3 spans 15 residues. Losses at the gene ends were 6 bases for V and 3 bases for J; bases not matched to a gene: 13.

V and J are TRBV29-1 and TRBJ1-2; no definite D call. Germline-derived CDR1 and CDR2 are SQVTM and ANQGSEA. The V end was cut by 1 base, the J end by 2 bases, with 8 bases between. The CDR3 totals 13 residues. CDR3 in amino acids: CSVEVRGNYGYTF. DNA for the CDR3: TGCAGCGTTGAAGTTCGAGGGAACTATGGCTACACCTTC. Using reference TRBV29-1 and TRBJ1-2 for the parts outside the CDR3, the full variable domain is SAVISQKPSRDICQRGTSLTIQCQVDSQVTMMFWYRQQPGQSLTLIATANQGSEATYESGFVIDKFPISRPNLTFSTLTVSNMSPEDSSIYLCSVEVRGNYGYTFGSGTRLTVV.

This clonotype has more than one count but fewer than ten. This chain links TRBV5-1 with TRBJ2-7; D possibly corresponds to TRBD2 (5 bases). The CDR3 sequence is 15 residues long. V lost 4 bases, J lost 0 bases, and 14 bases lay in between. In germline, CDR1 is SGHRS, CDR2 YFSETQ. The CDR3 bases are TGCGCCAGCAGCCCAGTTGCCGAGGGCTCCTACGAGCAGTACTTC. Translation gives CASSPVAEGSYEQYF. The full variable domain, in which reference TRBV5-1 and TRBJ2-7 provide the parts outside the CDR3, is KAGVTQTPRYLIKTRGQQVTLSCSPISGHRSVSWYQQTPGQGLQFLFEYFSETQRNKGNFPGRFSGRQFSNSRSEMNVSTLELGDSALYLCASSPVAEGSYEQYFGPGTRLTVT.

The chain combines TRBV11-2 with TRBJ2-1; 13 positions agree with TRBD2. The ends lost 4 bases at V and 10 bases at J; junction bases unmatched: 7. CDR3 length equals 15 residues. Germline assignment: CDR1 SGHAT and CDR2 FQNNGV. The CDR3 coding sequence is TGTGCCAGCAGCTACCTGACTAGCGGGGGGCGGGAGCAGTTCTTC. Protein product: CASSYLTSGGREQFF.

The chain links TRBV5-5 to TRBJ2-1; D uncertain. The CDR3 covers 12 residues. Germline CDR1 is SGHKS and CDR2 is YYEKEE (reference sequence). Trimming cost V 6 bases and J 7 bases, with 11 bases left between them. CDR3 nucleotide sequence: TGTGCCAGCATCCTCCTTGGTAATGAGCAGTTCTTC. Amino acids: CASILLGNEQFF.

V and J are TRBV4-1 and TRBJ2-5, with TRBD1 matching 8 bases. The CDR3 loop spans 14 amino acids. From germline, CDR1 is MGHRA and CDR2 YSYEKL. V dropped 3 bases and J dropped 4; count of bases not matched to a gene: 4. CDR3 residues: CASSQETGAETQYF. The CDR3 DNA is TGCGCCAGCAGCCAGGAGACAGGGGCAGAGACCCAGTACTTC.

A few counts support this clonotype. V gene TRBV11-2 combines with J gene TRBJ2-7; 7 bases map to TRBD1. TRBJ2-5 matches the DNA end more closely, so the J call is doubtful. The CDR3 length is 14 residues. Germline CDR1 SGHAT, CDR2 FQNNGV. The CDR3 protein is CASSSETGEETQYF. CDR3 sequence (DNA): TGTGCCAGCAGCTCAGAAACAGGGGAGGAGACCCAGTACTTC.